This T cell receptor (beta chain) was recovered during a study of blood T cell repertoires in COVID-19. Whole-study context: Acute-phase and convalescent COVID-19 samples originated in the United States, Italy and Spain. Sources were T cells, B-cell-depleted T cells, or PBMCs; the material itself was cDNA or gDNA.

The repertoire was sequenced with immunoSEQ multiplex PCR; TCRdb's copy has only in-frame clones and lacks some. The repertoire holds tens of thousands of clones, with approximately 79% as singletons. Looked up from germline, CDR1 is LGHDT and CDR2 is YNNKEL (reference sequence). V lost 0 bases to trimming and J lost 1 base, with 12 bases between them. The CDR3 sequence is 16 residues long. This receptor was identified in an older man with active COVID-19. The chain joins TRBV3-1 (or the pseudogene TRBV3-2) to TRBJ2-5, with D possibly being TRBD1 (5 bases). Sequencing used peripheral blood. The CDR3 DNA reads as TGTGCCAGCAGCCAAGATCCCGGACACATCCAAGAGACCCAGTACTTC. It specifies CASSQDPGHIQETQYF.